The T cell receptor beta chain under discussion was sequenced for a study of shared clonotypes between healthy human individuals. For this clone: Other nucleotide sequences in the sample specify the same CDR3.

Assay: immunoSEQ multiplex PCR; the TCRdb copy retains only in-frame clones and omits some. In the table there are over a million clones, around 74% of which are singletons. Trimming removed 7 bases from V and 9 bases from J, with 10 bases in between. In germline, CDR1 is MNHEY, CDR2 SVGAGI. This CDR3 region has 11 residues. This clonotype was obtained from a man younger than 35 in good health. The J gene is TRBJ2-1, the V gene TRBV6-5, with a possible D match to TRBD1 (5 bases). Specimen: memory CD4+ T cells sorted from blood. Subset meaning: CD45RA-negative fraction. The CDR3 is CASTQGGEQFF. The CDR3 DNA follows: TGTGCCAGCACTCAGGGCGGTGAGCAGTTCTTC.